This T cell receptor (beta chain) originates from a study of blood T cell repertoires in COVID-19. About the research overall: T cells, B-cell-depleted T cells, or PBMCs supplied cDNA or gDNA.

Authors' methods: Estimation of nucleated cell counts was performed using reference gene primer amplification. Some clones are missing from TCRdb's copy, which holds only in-frame ones; the method was immunoSEQ multiplex PCR. V and J calls and clone size follow that table, whereas D and trimming were derived from the DNA. The repertoire holds 250,000 to 300,000 clones, 75% to 90% seen once, with approximately 9.5% in the top ten. Participants reported their clinical history, and cohort assignment relied on those reports. Cohort 3 donors counted as recovered after two negative PCRs, clearance, or resolved symptoms. CDR1 and CDR2 from the germline V gene are SEHNR and FQNEAQ (reference sequence). This CDR3 spans 17 amino acids. Losses at the gene ends were 4 bases for V and 0 bases for J; bases not matched to a gene: 11.

The rearrangement uses TRBV7-9 and TRBJ1-1; 7 nucleotides line up with TRBD1. The receptor was derived from a man aged 35 to 55 who had recovered from COVID-19. The sequenced sample was PBMCs or T cells enriched from blood (not recorded which). The CDR3 loop reads CASSSRQGPGMNTEAFF. The CDR3 bases are TGTGCCAGCAGCTCCCGACAGGGACCTGGGATGAACACTGAAGCTTTCTTT.